Presented here are 27 T cell receptor beta chains from one specimen sequenced in a study of cytomegalovirus exposure and HLA in healthy donors. The PCR used 60 Vbeta and 13 Jbeta primers. The protocol was immunoSEQ multiplex PCR, while the TCRdb copy is restricted to in-frame clones and leaves out a portion. The sample consists of about 150,000 clones, about 85% of them appearing once. The sequencing sample was made of PBMCs. These receptors were taken from a man between 25 and 39 years old in good health and CMV-seropositive.

This rearrangement joins TRBV29-1 to TRBJ2-3, with D possibly being TRBD1 (6 bases). Looked up from germline, CDR1 is SQVTM and CDR2 is ANQGSEA. CDR3 length: 14 amino acids. Between the trimmed V and J ends, which lost 7 bases and 2 bases, there was a span of 16 bases. CDR3 protein: CSGKQGGFTDTQYF. In nucleotides, the CDR3 is TGCAGCGGGAAACAGGGCGGGTTCACAGATACGCAGTATTTT.

The genes are TRBV11-3 and TRBJ2-3; 11 positions agree with TRBD2. This CDR3 is 16 amino acids long. In germline, CDR1 is SGHNT, CDR2 YENEEA. J was trimmed by 4 bases and V by 2 bases; bases with no gene match: 5. The CDR3, as DNA: TGTGCCAGCAGCTTATTAGCGGGAGGGGCTTCAGATACGCAGTATTTT. Translated, it gives CASSLLAGGASDTQYF.

This chain connects TRBV29-1 to TRBJ1-2, with D possibly being TRBD1 (5 bases). V lost 2 bases, J lost 7 bases, and 11 bases lay in between. Germline V gives CDR1 SQVTM, CDR2 ANQGSEA. This CDR3 contains 12 residues. For the CDR3, the DNA is TGCAGCGTTGAATCGACAGAAATTGGCTACACCTTC. Encoded protein: CSVESTEIGYTF. Supplemented by reference TRBV29-1 and TRBJ1-2, the full variable domain reads SAVISQKPSRDICQRGTSLTIQCQVDSQVTMMFWYRQQPGQSLTLIATANQGSEATYESGFVIDKFPISRPNLTFSTLTVSNMSPEDSSIYLCSVESTEIGYTFGSGTRLTVV.

The rearrangement joins TRBV5-1 to TRBJ2-7; the match to TRBD2 covers 10 bases. V shed 0 bases and J 1 base; nucleotides not matched to a gene: 7. Germline V CDR1 and CDR2: SGHRS, YFSETQ. The CDR3 runs 17 residues. The CDR3 nucleotides read TGCGCCAGCAGCTTGGCCCCCACTAGCGGGGTTTCCTACGAGCAGTACTTC. Translated, it gives CASSLAPTSGVSYEQYF. The full variable domain, completed using reference TRBV5-1 and TRBJ2-7, is KAGVTQTPRYLIKTRGQQVTLSCSPISGHRSVSWYQQTPGQGLQFLFEYFSETQRNKGNFPGRFSGRQFSNSRSEMNVSTLELGDSALYLCASSLAPTSGVSYEQYFGPGTRLTVT.

The chain couples TRBV6-6 to TRBJ1-1, with no clear D. Trimming took 1 base from V and 6 from J, leaving 9 bases between them. Germline values: CDR1 MNHNY, CDR2 SVGAGI (reference sequence). The CDR3 runs 13 residues. The CDR3 protein is CASSYFGEAEAFF. Written as DNA, the CDR3 is TGTGCCAGCAGTTACTTTGGGGAGGCTGAAGCTTTCTTT.

The chain joins TRBV5-4 to TRBJ2-7; 8 bases match TRBD2. J gave up 0 bases and V 4 bases, and 6 bases lay outside the gene matches. The CDR3 covers 15 residues. Germline values: CDR1 SGHNT, CDR2 YYREEE (reference sequence). The CDR3 DNA reads TGTGCCAGCAGCGCGCGGGAGGCGGGCTCCTACGAGCAGTACTTC. This encodes CASSAREAGSYEQYF.

The V gene is TRBV10-1, the J gene TRBJ2-2; 9 bases agree with TRBD2. Germline trimming cut 4 bases from V and 5 bases from J; bases unmatched to any gene: 5. Germline lookup yields CDR1 WNHNN and CDR2 SYGVQD (reference sequence). CDR3 length equals 15 residues. The CDR3 nucleotides read TGCGCCAGCAGTGTTAGCGGGAGTAATACCGGGGAGCTGTTTTTT. This encodes CASSVSGSNTGELFF.

Comment on this clone: One end of the junction is discordant with germline, which a read error may explain. The chain is built from TRBV7-9 and TRBJ1-4; D is unresolved. The CDR3 loop spans 13 amino acids. CDR1 and CDR2 (germline): SEHNR, FQNEAQ (reference sequence). In nucleotides, the CDR3 is TGTTCCAGCAGCTTAGTGAGTAATGAAAAACTGTTTTTT. Protein: CSSSLVSNEKLFF.

This clone was seen once. The J gene is TRBJ2-3, the V gene TRBV5-6, with 10 bases identical to TRBD2. The CDR3 extends over 15 amino acids. From germline, CDR1 is SGHDT and CDR2 YYEEEE. Trimming removed 2 bases from V and 3 bases from J; junction bases left unmatched: 3. CDR3 region: CASSFLAGGTDTQYF. The CDR3 nucleotides read TGTGCCAGCAGCTTTTTAGCGGGAGGTACAGATACGCAGTATTTT.

The rearrangement uses TRBV10-3 and TRBJ1-1; D ambiguous. The germline gives CDR1 ENHRY, CDR2 SYGVKD. There are 12 residues in the CDR3. Between the trimmed V and J ends, which lost 5 bases and 0 bases, there was a span of 4 bases. In nucleotides, the CDR3 is TGTGCCATCAGTACGGTGAACACTGAAGCTTTCTTT. Translated: CAISTVNTEAFF.

On this clone: Mismatch with germline at one junction end may stem from a read error. V is TRBV7-7 and J is TRBJ2-5, with D possibly matching TRBD2 (6 bases). This CDR3 region has 14 residues. The V gene's germline CDR1 is SSHAT and CDR2 FNYEAQ (reference sequence). The CDR3 DNA reads as TGTGCTAGCAGCGTTGGGGGGAGTGGAGAGACCCAGTACTTC. Protein product: CASSVGGSGETQYF.

The genes are TRBV5-8 and TRBJ1-1; a possible D gene is TRBD1 (6 bases). Germline assignment: CDR1 SGHTS and CDR2 YDEGEE. Trimming shortened V by 1 base and J by 1 base, and 11 bases separated the two germline ends. The CDR3 length is 15 residues. The CDR3 DNA sequence: TGTGCCAGCAGCTTGTCAGGGGCCTGGAACACTGAAGCTTTCTTT. Translation: CASSLSGAWNTEAFF.

V gene TRBV7-3 combines with J gene TRBJ1-1, with D possibly matching TRBD1 (5 bases). The germline V gene encodes CDR1 SGHTA and CDR2 FQGTGA. The CDR3 is 13 amino acids. V was trimmed by 3 bases and J by 11 bases, leaving 16 bases between them. The CDR3 is CASSFNLGGMAFF. CDR3 nucleotides: TGTGCCAGCAGCTTTAATTTGGGGGGGATGGCTTTCTTT.

The chain couples TRBV5-4 to TRBJ2-5; TRBD2 is a possible D gene (6 bases). CDR3 size: 15 residues. V was pared by 4 bases and J by 2 bases, with 15 bases between. Germline-derived CDR1 and CDR2 are SGHNT and YYREEE (reference sequence). In nucleotides, the CDR3 is TGTGCCAGCAGCCGTGCGCAGGGAGGACAAGAGACCCAGTACTTC. Translated: CASSRAQGGQETQYF. Drawing the rest from reference TRBV5-4 and TRBJ2-5, the complete variable domain is ETGVTQSPTHLIKTRGQQVTLRCSSQSGHNTVSWYQQALGQGPQFIFQYYREEENGRGNFPPRFSGLQFPNYSSELNVNALELDDSALYLCASSRAQGGQETQYFGPGTRLLVL.

This clone was observed at least ten times. V gene TRBV4-2 combines with J gene TRBJ1-1; 10 nucleotides align to TRBD1. With V trimmed by 4 bases and J by 6 bases, 5 bases remained unmatched. The CDR3 contains 14 residues. Germline V lookup: CDR1 LGHNA, CDR2 YNFKEQ. The CDR3 nucleotides are TGTGCCAGCAGCCCACCGGACAGGGGGTCTGAAGCTTTCTTT. It specifies CASSPPDRGSEAFF.

V and J are TRBV2 and TRBJ1-2, with a weak D call TRBD1 (6 bases). The CDR3 sequence is 14 residues long. Germline loops: CDR1 SNHLY, CDR2 FYNNEI. Trimming cost V 7 bases and J 4 bases, with 16 bases left between them. CDR3 loop: CASKFQTGAYGYTF. DNA for the CDR3: TGTGCCAGCAAATTCCAGACAGGCGCCTATGGCTACACCTTC.

The CDR3 DNA reads TGTGCCAGCAGCCCCGGGACACTGAACACCGGGGAGCTGTTTTTT. Its protein product is CASSPGTLNTGELFF. The gene calls are TRBV6-5 and TRBJ2-2; D might be TRBD1 (6 bases). The CDR3 sequence is 15 residues long. V was pared by 6 bases and J by 1 base, with 12 bases between. Germline V gives CDR1 MNHEY, CDR2 SVGAGI.

V gene TRBV19 combines with J gene TRBJ2-5; 11 bases fit TRBD1. With V trimmed by 7 bases and J by 4 bases, 8 bases remained unmatched. This CDR3 is built from 15 residues. The germline gives CDR1 LNHDA, CDR2 SQIVND (reference sequence). The CDR3 DNA is TGTGCCAGTACCGCAAGGACAGGGGGCGCAGAGACCCAGTACTTC. This gives the protein CASTARTGGAETQYF.

The chain combines TRBV30 with TRBJ2-3; TRBD2 matches at 12 bases. CDR1 is GTSNPN and CDR2 is SVGIG in the germline V gene (reference sequence). The CDR3 spans 19 residues. V was pared by 5 bases and J by 7 bases, with 22 bases of the junction left unmatched. The CDR3 nucleotides are TGTGCCTGGCCCCCCTATGGGGCTAGCGGGGGGGGGCCCGCCAATACGCAGTATTTT. Its translation: CAWPPYGASGGGPANTQYF.

V gene TRBV5-1 combines with J gene TRBJ2-2; the D gene is possibly TRBD2 (5 bases). V lost 1 base and J lost 1, with 8 bases in between. The CDR3 length is 15 residues. Germline loops: CDR1 SGHRS, CDR2 YFSETQ. CDR3 sequence (DNA): TGCGCCAGCAGCTTGACCGGACTGAACACCGGGGAGCTGTTTTTT. This sequence encodes CASSLTGLNTGELFF.

This chain links TRBV14 with TRBJ2-7, with D uncertain. The germline gives CDR1 SGHDN, CDR2 FVKESK. The CDR3 has 15 residues. Trimming stripped 0 bases from V and 0 bases from J, with 9 bases between. CDR3 loop: CASSQEFRPSYEQYF. The CDR3 region has the DNA TGTGCCAGCAGCCAAGAGTTTCGTCCCTCCTACGAGCAGTACTTC.

This chain links TRBV21-1 with TRBJ2-7; the D call in the table, TRBD2, was not verified against the DNA. TRBV21-1 is classified as a pseudogene. This CDR3 has 14 amino acids. CDR3 DNA: TGTGCCAGCAGCAACATCGGGAGTACCTACGAGCAGTACTTC. Amino acid sequence: CASSNIGSTYEQYF.

The count of this clone is one. The chain recombines TRBV7-9 with TRBJ2-7, with 14 bases fitting TRBD2. V dropped 0 bases and J dropped 2; count of bases not matched to a gene: 6. The CDR3 runs 18 residues. Germline-derived CDR1 and CDR2 are SEHNR and FQNEAQ (reference sequence). The DNA for the CDR3 is TGTGCCAGCAGCTTAGCGGGGACTAGCGGGAGTATAGCCTACGAGCAGTACTTC. Translated, it gives CASSLAGTSGSIAYEQYF.

DNA of the CDR3: TGTGCCAGCAGCTTAGGGGCAGGGGGCTCTGGGGCCAACGTCCTGACTTTC. Translating it yields CASSLGAGGSGANVLTF. The chain employs TRBV7-6 and TRBJ2-6; 7 positions agree with TRBD1. CDR1 is SGHVS and CDR2 is FNYEAQ in the germline V gene. The CDR3 spans 17 residues. Trimming took 1 base from V and 0 from J; bases not matched to a gene: 3.

The gene calls are TRBV11-2 and TRBJ2-5; tentative D call: TRBD1 (6 bases). CDR3 length: 13 residues. Per germline, CDR1 SGHAT and CDR2 FQNNGV. V was clipped by 2 bases and J by 6 bases, with 10 bases between them. DNA for the CDR3: TGTGCCAGCAGCTTAAGCAGGGGTCAGACCCAGTACTTC. Translating gives CASSLSRGQTQYF.

The chain combines TRBV9 with TRBJ2-1; 10 positions match TRBD2. Germline CDR1 SGDLS, CDR2 YYNGEE. The CDR3 sequence is 16 residues long. Germline trimming cut 0 bases from V and 7 bases from J; bases unmatched to any gene: 7. The CDR3 DNA sequence: TGTGCCAGCAGCGTAGGCTATCGAGCGGGGGGGAATGAGCAGTTCTTC. This codes for CASSVGYRAGGNEQFF.

CDR3 protein: CASRLTGGEGNQPQHF. CDR3 DNA sequence: TGTGCCAGCAGGCTGACAGGGGGCGAGGGTAATCAGCCCCAGCATTTT. V is TRBV7-2 and J is TRBJ1-5; 10 bases align to TRBD1. CDR3 length: 16 amino acids. Trimming removed 6 bases from V and 4 bases from J; junction bases left unmatched: 9. Germline CDR1 is SGHTA and CDR2 is FQGNSA.